A selection of T cell receptor beta chains follows, all from one sample in a study of untreated major depressive disorder. Measured with immunoSEQ multiplex PCR; TCRdb has only the in-frame clones, and not every one. The sample holds about 19,000 clones, roughly 90% seen once. Sequences were obtained from CD4+ T cells from PBMCs. The source is a middle-aged woman with major depressive disorder. Both conserved end residues are trimmed from each CDR3.

SVASRSYEQY	TRBV29-1	TRBJ2-7
ASHRQGATNEKLF	TRBV19	TRBJ1-4
ASSRTSASDTQY	TRBV18	TRBJ2-3
ASSARTGSNYGYT	TRBV4-2	TRBJ1-2
ASSLIQGDTEAF	TRBV5-1	TRBJ1-1
ASSSFLNTEAF	TRBV6-1	TRBJ1-1
ASSEFFRYEQY	TRBV6-1	TRBJ2-7
ASSKSGEGFSGYT	TRBV11-2	TRBJ1-2
ASSLGVGTVI	TRBV7-9	TRBJ1-4
ASSTLGRSNQPQH	TRBV19	TRBJ1-5
ASSHYNEQF	TRBV14	TRBJ2-1
ASSPGDVKGETQY	TRBV5-1	TRBJ2-5
ASSYSGIEKLF	TRBV6-5	TRBJ1-4
AWSVGTGVETEAF	TRBV30	TRBJ1-1
ASSLARASPGDTQY	TRBV27	TRBJ2-3
ASKGLRRARAVRNQPQH	TRBV13	TRBJ1-5
ASSVASSTEAF	TRBV9	TRBJ1-1
ASSRQVATVGTHNEQF	TRBV5-1	TRBJ2-1
ASSHLSGKGDYGYT	TRBV11-2	TRBJ1-2
ASSYSAGVGETQY	TRBV6-5	TRBJ2-5
ASSEGLGAAYWAF	TRBV6-1	TRBJ2-1
ASSLNRGPGNTIY	TRBV7-8	TRBJ1-3
ASTTTGIGGELF	TRBV6-1	TRBJ2-2
ASSFRYEQY	TRBV11-3	TRBJ2-7
ASSLDMGNTIY	TRBV7-3	TRBJ1-3
ASISTEAF	TRBV6-5	TRBJ1-1
ASSYRSNEQY	TRBV6-6	TRBJ2-7
ASGLIQGGELF	TRBV12-5	TRBJ2-2
ASSYRRGVNTEAF	TRBV6-6	TRBJ1-1
ASSSQQGNRGYT	TRBV27	TRBJ1-2
ASRTQGSNQPQH	TRBV28	TRBJ1-5
AWSPRDSQPQH	TRBV30	TRBJ1-5
SARALNEQF	TRBV20-1	TRBJ2-1
ASSRGQAGSNQPQH	TRBV18	TRBJ1-5
ASRSHNSPLH	TRBV28	TRBJ1-6
AGSTAPSSGNTIY	TRBV30	TRBJ1-3
ASSPHITGGAGGAF	TRBV18	TRBJ1-1
ASSVSGTGYYGYT	TRBV6-4	TRBJ1-2
ASSLGGNTIY	TRBV11-2	TRBJ1-3
ASSRQGEYTEAF	TRBV10-2	TRBJ1-1
ASRYTGGDYGYT	TRBV27	TRBJ1-2
ASSTLTGVQQPQH	TRBV21-1	TRBJ1-5
ASSQDVRATNEKLF	TRBV14	TRBJ1-4
AILAGSTDTQY	TRBV10-3	TRBJ2-3
ASTGAVRTEAF	TRBV2	TRBJ1-1
ARRDREAGYT	TRBV6-1	TRBJ1-2
ATSGRENQPQH	TRBV15	TRBJ1-5
ASSERGGDYGYT	TRBV6-1	TRBJ1-2
ASTSRGMGQPQH	TRBV27	TRBJ1-5
ASSPQGGNQETQY	TRBV9	TRBJ2-5
ASSSIQPGELF	TRBV5-5	TRBJ2-2
ASSRHASGSYEQY	TRBV13	TRBJ2-7
ASSPLGPSSGNTIY	TRBV14	TRBJ1-3